These 24 T cell receptor beta chains were all obtained from the same sample, sequenced in a study of OX40 agonist ivuxolimab in advanced cancers. TCRdb's copy holds only in-frame clones and misses some; the assay was immunoSEQ multiplex PCR. The sample holds 6,000 to 6,500 clones; around 81% are singletons and the top ten take approximately 23%. This specimen was CD4+ or CD8+ T cells sorted from blood, taken in a trial of the OX40 agonist ivuxolimab. All receptors derive from an adult with an advanced solid tumor such as melanoma, head and neck, liver or kidney cancer.

This clone has more than one count but fewer than ten. The CDR3 loop is CASSGGDYGYTF. For the CDR3, the DNA is TGTGCCAGCAGCGGGGGGGATTATGGCTACACCTTC. The rearrangement links TRBV27 to TRBJ1-2, with D maybe TRBD1 (5 bases). The germline V and J ends were trimmed by 6 bases and 5 bases, with 10 bases remaining between them. CDR1 MNHEY and CDR2 SMNVEV come from the germline V gene (reference sequence). The CDR3 extends over 12 amino acids.

V usage is TRBV7-2 and J usage is TRBJ2-7; weak D call: TRBD2 (7 bases). This CDR3 spans 13 amino acids. The germline CDR1 and CDR2 sequences are SGHTA and FQGNSA. Deletions cut 8 bases from V and 3 bases from J, with 14 bases between. The CDR3 nucleotides read TGTGCCAGCTCGGGGGCGGGGGTCTACGAGCAGTACTTC. It is translated as CASSGAGVYEQYF.

This chain links TRBV5-1 with TRBJ1-2; D remains unclear. This CDR3 spans 16 amino acids. V was trimmed by 4 bases and J by 4 bases, leaving 20 bases between them. Germline CDR1 reads SGHRS; CDR2 reads YFSETQ. CDR3 region: CASSPGSKPFPYGYTF. CDR3 DNA sequence: TGCGCCAGCAGCCCGGGGTCCAAACCTTTCCCCTATGGCTACACCTTC.

The rearrangement joins TRBV5-1 to TRBJ2-6; TRBD1 agrees at 8 bases. CDR1 is SGHRS and CDR2 is YFSETQ in the germline V gene. Trimming at V came to 4 bases and at J to 2 bases, leaving 8 bases not matched to a gene. The CDR3 extends over 17 amino acids. The CDR3 DNA reads TGCGCCAGCAGCAGCCTGGACAGGGTCCCTGGGGCCAACGTCCTGACTTTC. It translates to CASSSLDRVPGANVLTF. Combining the CDR3 with reference TRBV5-1 and TRBJ2-6 gives the whole variable domain KAGVTQTPRYLIKTRGQQVTLSCSPISGHRSVSWYQQTPGQGLQFLFEYFSETQRNKGNFPGRFSGRQFSNSRSEMNVSTLELGDSALYLCASSSLDRVPGANVLTFGAGSRLTVL.

To note about this clone: Germline and junction disagree at one end, which may indicate a read error. This rearrangement joins TRBV19 to TRBJ2-5, with no clear D. This CDR3 has 15 amino acids. Germline CDR1 reads LNHDA; CDR2 reads SQIVND (reference sequence). Here the CDR3 reads CATSRAAIPQETQYF. CDR3 sequence (DNA): TGTGCCACTAGTAGGGCAGCGATACCTCAAGAGACCCAGTACTTC.

The rearrangement links TRBV9 to TRBJ1-5, with TRBD1 matching 7 bases. Germline CDR1 is SGDLS and CDR2 is YYNGEE. Trimming removed 0 bases from V and 5 bases from J; junction bases left unmatched: 8. The CDR3 contains 16 residues. CDR3 DNA sequence: TGTGCCAGCAGCGTAGGAGGGGCAGGGGGGGATCAGCCCCAGCATTTT. It encodes CASSVGGAGGDQPQHF.

The chain joins TRBV7-3 to TRBJ2-1; TRBD1 might be the D (5 bases). The germline V and J ends were trimmed by 3 bases and 9 bases, with 12 bases remaining between them. The germline gives CDR1 SGHTA, CDR2 FQGTGA. The CDR3 totals 13 residues. DNA for the CDR3: TGTGCCAGCAGCTTTCAGGGTAGCACTGAGCAGTTCTTC. Its translation is CASSFQGSTEQFF.

This clone was observed once. The chain combines TRBV4-3 with TRBJ2-1; perhaps TRBD2 as D (6 bases). Trimming removed 1 base at V and 6 bases at J, with 16 bases between. This CDR3 spans 16 amino acids. The germline V gene encodes CDR1 LGHNA and CDR2 YSLEER. CDR3 sequence (DNA): TGCGCCAGCAGCCAAGCGTGGGGGGTTCTGGTCAATGAGCAGTTCTTC. This encodes CASSQAWGVLVNEQFF.

The genes are TRBV15 and TRBJ2-5, with D perhaps TRBD2 (5 bases). Germline CDR1 LNHNV, CDR2 YYDKDF (reference sequence). V gave up 8 bases and J gave up 2 bases, with 12 bases separating them. The CDR3 contains 13 residues. The DNA of the CDR3 is TGTGCCACCCGACGGACTTTTCAAGAGACCCAGTACTTC. Protein sequence: CATRRTFQETQYF. The complete variable domain, with remaining parts taken from reference TRBV15 and TRBJ2-5, reads DAMVIQNPRYQVTQFGKPVTLSCSQTLNHNVMYWYQQKSSQAPKLLFHYYDKDFNNEADTPDNFQSRRPNTSFCFLDIRSPGLGDTAMYLCATRRTFQETQYFGPGTRLLVL.

V is TRBV4-3 and J is TRBJ1-4; no clear D. Germline V gives CDR1 LGHNA, CDR2 YSLEER. The CDR3 consists of 16 residues. The V end was cut by 0 bases, the J end by 7 bases, with 15 bases between. As DNA, the CDR3 is TGCGCCAGCAGCCAAGATAAGACTCCGGGTGGTGAAAAACTGTTTTTT. This encodes CASSQDKTPGGEKLFF.

The chain carries TRBV7-8 and TRBJ1-2; 7 bases align to TRBD1. Unmatched junction bases numbered 7, after V lost 2 bases and J lost 4 bases. Per germline, CDR1 SGHVS and CDR2 FQNEAQ. This CDR3 spans 15 amino acids. The DNA for the CDR3 is TGTGCCAGCAGCTTACGTGGACAGGCTTTCTATGGCTACACCTTC. Translation: CASSLRGQAFYGYTF.

Turning to this clone: Other DNA sequences in the sample encode the same CDR3. The rearrangement links TRBV21-1 to TRBJ2-5; no DNA check was done on the table's D call, TRBD2. TRBV21-1 is reported as a pseudogene. CDR3 size: 16 residues. CDR3 loop: CASSKTSGGAGETQYF. CDR3 nucleotide sequence: TGTGCCAGCAGCAAGACTAGCGGGGGGGCGGGGGAGACCCAGTACTTC.

In its sample, this clone ranks as medium-sized (0.01 to 0.1%). The chain couples TRBV18 to TRBJ2-5, with no clear D. The V and J ends lost 9 bases and 2 bases respectively, with 16 bases between them. This CDR3 contains 14 residues. Germline lookup yields CDR1 KGHSH and CDR2 LQKENI. CDR3 sequence (DNA): TGTGCCAGTTCAGCCGGTTACCTACAAGAGACCCAGTACTTC. It encodes CASSAGYLQETQYF.

The chain joins TRBV5-4 to TRBJ2-1; TRBD2 matches 9 bases. The CDR3 is 19 residues long. Germline V gene sequence: CDR1 SGHNT, CDR2 YYREEE (reference sequence). Unmatched junction bases numbered 21, after V lost 4 bases and J lost 7 bases. Here the CDR3 reads CASSPRGAGGRPARNEQFF. The CDR3 nucleotides read TGTGCCAGCAGCCCACGCGGCGCGGGGGGGCGGCCGGCCCGTAATGAGCAGTTCTTC.

This clone was counted only a few times. V usage is TRBV27 and J usage is TRBJ1-2; perhaps TRBD1 as D (6 bases). The CDR3 length is 14 residues. V lost 5 bases and J lost 8, with 18 bases in between. The V gene's germline CDR1 is MNHEY and CDR2 SMNVEV (reference sequence). The CDR3: CASSPGGQGWGYTF. The DNA of the CDR3 is TGTGCCAGCAGTCCCGGGGGGCAGGGTTGGGGCTACACCTTC.

The chain carries TRBV2 and TRBJ2-1; 7 bases match TRBD1. J gave up 5 bases and V 5 bases, and 3 bases lay outside the gene matches. Germline V lookup: CDR1 SNHLY, CDR2 FYNNEI. The CDR3 runs 13 residues. The CDR3 sequence: CASSSTGNNEQFF. CDR3 bases: TGTGCCAGCAGTTCGACAGGGAACAATGAGCAGTTCTTC.

The V call is TRBV4-1, the J call TRBJ1-4; TRBD1 might be the D (5 bases). The CDR3 totals 14 residues. Germline values: CDR1 MGHRA, CDR2 YSYEKL. V was clipped by 1 base and J by 8 bases, with 11 bases between them. As DNA, the CDR3 is TGCGCCAGCAGCCAAGTGACAGCGGGCGAAAAACTGTTTTTT. This encodes CASSQVTAGEKLFF.

The chain joins TRBV7-2 to TRBJ2-2, with D unresolved. CDR3 length: 14 amino acids. Germline V CDR1 and CDR2: SGHTA, FQGNSA. V lost 5 bases to trimming and J lost 0 bases, with 7 bases between them. CDR3 residues: CASSPVANTGELFF. CDR3 in DNA: TGTGCCAGCAGCCCCGTAGCGAACACCGGGGAGCTGTTTTTT.

The rearrangement joins TRBV28 to TRBJ1-2, with D hard to call. CDR3 size: 13 residues. V shed 5 bases and J shed 9 bases, with 16 bases lying between them. Germline CDR1 reads MDHEN; CDR2 reads SYDVKM. This CDR3 reads CASSLFKSISYTF. CDR3 in DNA: TGTGCCAGCAGTCTCTTCAAATCCATCAGCTACACCTTC.

Here the CDR3 DNA reads TGTGCCAGCAGCGTACTCGCCGGGGAGCTGTTTTTT. This gives the protein CASSVLAGELFF. The chain links TRBV9 to TRBJ2-2; D call uncertain. The CDR3 runs to 12 residues. V was pared by 1 base and J by 6 bases, with 4 bases between. Germline V gene data show CDR1 as SGDLS and CDR2 as YYNGEE.

The chain has TRBV7-9 and TRBJ1-3, with D maybe TRBD1 (5 bases). The CDR3 is 18 residues long. Trimming shortened V by 1 base and J by 0 bases, and 16 bases separated the two germline ends. CDR1 SEHNR and CDR2 FQNEAQ come from the germline V gene (reference sequence). The CDR3 loop is CASSLGLGLINSGNTIYF. CDR3 nucleotides: TGTGCCAGCAGCTTAGGGTTGGGACTGATCAACTCTGGAAACACCATATATTTT. The entire variable domain, with the rest obtained from reference TRBV7-9 and TRBJ1-3, is as follows: DTGVSQNPRHKITKRGQNVTFRCDPISEHNRLYWYRQTLGQGPEFLTYFQNEAQLEKSRLLSDRFSAERPKGSFSTLEIQRTEQGDSAMYLCASSLGLGLINSGNTIYFGEGSWLTVV.

The rearrangement uses TRBV6-5 and TRBJ1-4, with D hard to call. V lost 2 bases and J 8 bases, leaving 6 bases between the germline ends. CDR1 MNHEY and CDR2 SVGAGI come from the germline V gene. The CDR3 spans 12 residues. As DNA, the CDR3 is TGTGCCAGCAGTTACGAGGGAGAAAAACTGTTTTTT. It yields the protein CASSYEGEKLFF.

The chain recombines TRBV19 with TRBJ1-2, with D unresolved. Trimming pared 1 base from V and 6 bases from J, leaving 6 bases between. There are 12 residues in the CDR3. Germline V gene sequence: CDR1 LNHDA, CDR2 SQIVND (reference sequence). The CDR3 sequence is CASSIGANGYTF. CDR3 bases: TGTGCCAGTAGTATAGGGGCTAATGGCTACACCTTC. Based on the CDR3 plus reference TRBV19 and TRBJ1-2, the full variable domain is DGGITQSPKYLFRKEGQNVTLSCEQNLNHDAMYWYRQDPGQGLRLIYYSQIVNDFQKGDIAEGYSVSREKKESFPLTVTSAQKNPTAFYLCASSIGANGYTFGSGTRLTVV.

The chain couples TRBV6-6 to TRBJ2-7; no definite D call. With 0 bases removed from V and 0 bases from J, the gap between germline ends came to 12 bases. Germline V gene sequence: CDR1 MNHNY, CDR2 SVGAGI (reference sequence). The CDR3 runs 16 residues. The CDR3 DNA sequence: TGTGCCAGCAGTTACTCGAGGTTGCAGGCCTCCTACGAGCAGTACTTC. It is translated as CASSYSRLQASYEQYF.